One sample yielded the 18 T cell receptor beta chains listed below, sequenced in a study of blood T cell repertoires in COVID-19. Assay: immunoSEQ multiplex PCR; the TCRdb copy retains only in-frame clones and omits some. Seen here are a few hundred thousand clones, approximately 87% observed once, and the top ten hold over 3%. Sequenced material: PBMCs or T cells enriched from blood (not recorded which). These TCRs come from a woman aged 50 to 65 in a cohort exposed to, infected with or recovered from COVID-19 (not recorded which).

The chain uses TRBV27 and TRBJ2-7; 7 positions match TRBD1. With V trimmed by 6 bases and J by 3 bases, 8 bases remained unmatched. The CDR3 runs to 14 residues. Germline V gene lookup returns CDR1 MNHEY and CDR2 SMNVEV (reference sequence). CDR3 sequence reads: CASRINRDSYEQYF. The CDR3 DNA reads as TGTGCCAGCAGGATCAATCGGGACAGCTACGAGCAGTACTTC.

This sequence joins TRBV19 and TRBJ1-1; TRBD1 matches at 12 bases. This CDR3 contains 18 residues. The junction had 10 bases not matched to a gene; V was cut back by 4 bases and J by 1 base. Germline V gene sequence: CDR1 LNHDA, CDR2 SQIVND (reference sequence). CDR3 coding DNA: TGTGCCAGTAGTACCCATACCCGGGACAGGGGGCCGAACACTGAAGCTTTCTTT. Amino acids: CASSTHTRDRGPNTEAFF.

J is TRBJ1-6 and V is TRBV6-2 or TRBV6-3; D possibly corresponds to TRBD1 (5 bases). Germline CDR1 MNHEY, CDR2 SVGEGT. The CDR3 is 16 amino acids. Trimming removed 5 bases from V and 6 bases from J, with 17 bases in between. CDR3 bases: TGTGCCAGCAGTCCCAACCAAGGACATCGTAATTCACCCCTCCACTTT. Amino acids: CASSPNQGHRNSPLHF.

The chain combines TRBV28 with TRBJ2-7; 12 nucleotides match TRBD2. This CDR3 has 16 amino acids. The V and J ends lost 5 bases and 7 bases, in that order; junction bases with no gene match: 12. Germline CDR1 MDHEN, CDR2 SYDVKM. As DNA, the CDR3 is TGTGCCAGCAGTAAAAGGACTAGCGGGGTTTACGGGGAGCAGTACTTC. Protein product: CASSKRTSGVYGEQYF.

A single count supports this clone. CDR3 coding DNA: TGTGCCAGCAGCTTAGAACAGGGTTACTCCTCACCCCTCCACTTT. This gives the protein CASSLEQGYSSPLHF. This chain joins TRBV7-9 and TRBJ1-6; perhaps TRBD1 as D (6 bases). CDR3 length: 15 amino acids. Trimming took off 1 base at V and 10 bases at J, with 14 bases between the two ends. Germline V gene lookup returns CDR1 SEHNR and CDR2 FQNEAQ (reference sequence).

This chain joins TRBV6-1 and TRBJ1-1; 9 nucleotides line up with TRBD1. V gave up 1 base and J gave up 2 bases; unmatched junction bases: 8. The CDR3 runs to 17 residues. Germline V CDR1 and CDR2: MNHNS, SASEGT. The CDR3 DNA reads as TGTGCCAGCAGTGAAGAGAAGGGACAGGGACCCAACACTGAAGCTTTCTTT. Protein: CASSEEKGQGPNTEAFF.

DNA of the CDR3: TGTGCCAGCAGTTTTAGCGGGGCAGACTACGAGCAGTACTTC. This sequence encodes CASSFSGADYEQYF. This chain connects TRBV27 to TRBJ2-7, with 8 bases identical to TRBD2. Germline loops: CDR1 MNHEY, CDR2 SMNVEV (reference sequence). V lost 3 bases, J lost 3 bases, and 4 bases stayed unmatched. The CDR3 runs to 14 residues.

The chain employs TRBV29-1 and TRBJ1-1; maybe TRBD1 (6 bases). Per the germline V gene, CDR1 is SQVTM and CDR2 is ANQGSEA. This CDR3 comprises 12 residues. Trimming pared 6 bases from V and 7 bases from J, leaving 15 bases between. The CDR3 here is CSVNFGQIEAFF. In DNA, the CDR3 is TGCAGCGTCAATTTCGGACAGATTGAAGCTTTCTTT.

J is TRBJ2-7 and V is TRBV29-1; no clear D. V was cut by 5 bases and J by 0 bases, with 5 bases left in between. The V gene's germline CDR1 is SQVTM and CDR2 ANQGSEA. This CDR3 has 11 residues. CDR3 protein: CSVLYSYEQYF. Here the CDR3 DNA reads TGCAGCGTTCTCTACTCCTACGAGCAGTACTTC.

CDR3: CASSEPSVRPQHF. Written as DNA, the CDR3 is TGTGCCAGCAGTGAACCCTCCGTTAGGCCCCAGCATTTT. The rearrangement joins TRBV6-1 to TRBJ1-5; D is unresolved. Trimming removed 2 bases at V and 9 bases at J, with 11 bases between. Germline CDR1 MNHNS, CDR2 SASEGT. The CDR3 contains 13 residues.

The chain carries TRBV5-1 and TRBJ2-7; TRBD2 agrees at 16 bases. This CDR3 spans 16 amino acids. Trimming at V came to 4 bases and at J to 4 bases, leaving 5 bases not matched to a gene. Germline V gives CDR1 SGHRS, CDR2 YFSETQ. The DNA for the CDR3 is TGCGCCAGCAGCCCGGGGACTAGCGGGGGGGCATACGAGCAGTACTTC. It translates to CASSPGTSGGAYEQYF.

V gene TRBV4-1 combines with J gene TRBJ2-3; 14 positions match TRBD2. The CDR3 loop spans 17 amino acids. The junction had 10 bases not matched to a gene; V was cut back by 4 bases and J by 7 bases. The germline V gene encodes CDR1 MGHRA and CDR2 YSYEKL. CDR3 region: CASSPDGLAGGRNTQYF. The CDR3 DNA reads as TGCGCCAGCAGCCCCGATGGACTAGCGGGGGGCCGAAATACGCAGTATTTT.

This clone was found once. For the CDR3, the DNA is TGTGCCACCAGTGATGCGGCCGGACAGGACGGCTACACCTTC. Translating gives CATSDAAGQDGYTF. The chain combines TRBV24-1 with TRBJ1-2; TRBD1 aligns across 7 bases. The CDR3 length is 14 residues. Trimming took 3 bases from V and 8 from J; bases not matched to a gene: 8. Germline-derived CDR1 and CDR2 are KGHDR and SFDVKD.

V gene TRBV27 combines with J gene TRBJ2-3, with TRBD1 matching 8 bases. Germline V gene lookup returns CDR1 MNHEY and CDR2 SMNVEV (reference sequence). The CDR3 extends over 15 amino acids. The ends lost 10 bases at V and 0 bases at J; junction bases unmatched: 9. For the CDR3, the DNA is TGTGCCATCTTGACAGGGGCCACGAGCACAGATACGCAGTATTTT. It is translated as CAILTGATSTDTQYF.

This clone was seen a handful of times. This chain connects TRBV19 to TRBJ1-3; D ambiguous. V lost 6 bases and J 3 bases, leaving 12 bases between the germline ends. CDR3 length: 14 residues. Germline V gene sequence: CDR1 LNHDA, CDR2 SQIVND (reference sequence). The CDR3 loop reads CASRQFGGGNTIYF. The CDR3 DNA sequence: TGTGCCAGTAGGCAGTTCGGCGGTGGAAACACCATATATTTT.

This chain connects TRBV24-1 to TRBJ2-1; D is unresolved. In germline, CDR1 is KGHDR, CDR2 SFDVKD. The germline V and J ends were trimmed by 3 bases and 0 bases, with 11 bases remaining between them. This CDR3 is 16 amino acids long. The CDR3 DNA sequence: TGTGCCACCAGTGATCATAACAGAGCCTCCTACAATGAGCAGTTCTTC. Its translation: CATSDHNRASYNEQFF.

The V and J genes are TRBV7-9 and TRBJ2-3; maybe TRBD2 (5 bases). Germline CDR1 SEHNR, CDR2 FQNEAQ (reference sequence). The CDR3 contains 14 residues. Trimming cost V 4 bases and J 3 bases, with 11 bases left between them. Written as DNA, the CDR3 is TGTGCCAGCAGCTCTCGGGGATGGACAGATACGCAGTATTTT. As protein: CASSSRGWTDTQYF.

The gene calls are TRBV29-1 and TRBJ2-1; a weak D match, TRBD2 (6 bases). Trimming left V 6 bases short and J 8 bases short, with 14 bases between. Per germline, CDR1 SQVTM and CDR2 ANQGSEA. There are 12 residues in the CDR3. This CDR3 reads CSVEGLLDEQFF. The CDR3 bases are TGCAGCGTGGAGGGGTTGTTGGATGAGCAGTTCTTC.